The source of this T cell receptor (beta chain) is a study of blood T cell repertoires in COVID-19. Repertoires were generated with immunoSEQ multiplex PCR, while TCRdb's copy carries only in-frame clones and drops some. The sample contains 150,000 to 200,000 clones, about 91% of which appear only once. The germline V gene encodes CDR1 SGHNT and CDR2 YENEEA. The CDR3 is 13 amino acids. The V and J ends lost 2 bases and 1 base respectively, with 5 bases between them. The J gene is TRBJ2-5, the V gene TRBV11-3, with no clear D. The TCR was taken from a woman aged 45-59 years with acute or convalescent COVID-19. The sample consisted of peripheral blood. CDR3 sequence reads: CASSLTSQETQYF. For the CDR3, the DNA is TGTGCCAGCAGCTTAACCAGCCAAGAGACCCAGTACTTC.